One TCR beta chain is described in this entry. Original data processing: How many nucleated cells were present was estimated from reference gene primer amplification. TCRdb's copy holds only in-frame clones and misses some; the assay was immunoSEQ multiplex PCR. V, J and clone size reflect that table, while D and trimming were determined from the DNA. The sample carries 110,000 to 150,000 clones, roughly four fifths recorded once. This specimen comes from a study of blood T cell repertoires in COVID-19. Overall study context: Collection of acute and convalescent COVID-19 samples took place in the United States, Italy and Spain. Sources were T cells, B-cell-depleted T cells, or PBMCs; the material itself was cDNA or gDNA.

The CDR3 is 16 residues long. Trimming took off 5 bases at V and 4 bases at J, with 17 bases between the two ends. The germline gives CDR1 SEHNR, CDR2 FQNEAQ (reference sequence). V is TRBV7-9 and J is TRBJ2-2; maybe TRBD1 (6 bases). This TCR was recovered from a human donor in a cohort sampled during active COVID-19. What was sequenced was peripheral blood. The CDR3 region is CASSAGTWSGTGELFF. The CDR3 DNA reads as TGTGCCAGCAGCGCCGGGACATGGTCAGGCACCGGGGAGCTGTTTTTT. Based on the CDR3 plus reference TRBV7-9 and TRBJ2-2, the full variable domain is DTGVSQNPRHKITKRGQNVTFRCDPISEHNRLYWYRQTLGQGPEFLTYFQNEAQLEKSRLLSDRFSAERPKGSFSTLEIQRTEQGDSAMYLCASSAGTWSGTGELFFGEGSRLTVL.